This TCR beta chain originates from a study of CD8 T cells in ankylosing spondylitis. Regarding the study as a whole: In the blood and synovial fluid of reactive arthritis, some motif variants had been previously reported.

The length of the CDR3 is 12 residues. Per the germline V gene, CDR1 is LGHDT and CDR2 is YNNKEL (reference sequence). V lost 3 bases to trimming and J lost 6 bases, with 7 bases between them. As to this clonotype: What it binds is not known.

Libraries for TCR beta were made by quantitative 5'-RACE with molecular barcodes. TCRdb independently ran MiXCR on the 5' RACE reads; one entry per CDR3 protein. Altogether approximately 100,000 distinct CDR3 sequences are present, about 24% being singletons, with the ten largest covering about 12%. This chain links TRBV3-1 with TRBJ2-3; D gene uncertain. The receptor's source is a male donor with ankylosing spondylitis. The specimen sequenced was synovial fluid, either unsorted or a sorted T cell fraction (not recorded which). This CDR3 is CASSHPGDTQYF. The CDR3, as DNA: TGTGCCAGCAGCCATCCCGGGGATACGCAGTATTTT.